The 3 T cell receptor beta chains listed next were all sequenced from one sample in a study of CD8 T cells in Susac syndrome. An amount of RNA that ranged from roughly 0.45 to 1 ug was reverse transcribed with random hexamers. One entry per CDR3 protein results from TCRdb running MiXCR on the immunoSEQ multiplex PCR reads. The sample shows approximately 120,000 distinct CDR3 sequences, over 85% of them seen only once. The sequencing input was CD8+ T cells from PBMCs. The receptor source for this set is a human donor with multiple sclerosis.

The CDR3 loop reads CSARDLTGGVGETQYF. The CDR3 DNA sequence: TGCAGTGCTAGAGACCTGACAGGGGGCGTGGGAGAGACCCAGTACTTC. This chain joins TRBV20-1 and TRBJ2-5; TRBD1 matches at 10 bases. From germline, CDR1 is DFQATT and CDR2 SNEGSKA (reference sequence). The V gene end was trimmed by 0 bases and the J gene end by 4 bases; junction bases not matched to a gene: 8. This CDR3 has 16 residues.

The V gene is TRBV12-3 or TRBV12-4, the J gene TRBJ2-7, with D unclear. Trimming pared 3 bases from V and 6 bases from J, leaving 9 bases between. This CDR3 has 12 residues. The DNA for the CDR3 is TGTGCCAGCAGTTTCATTGCTGTCGAGCAGTACTTC. Amino acids: CASSFIAVEQYF.

The chain has TRBV5-1 and TRBJ2-1; 7 bases match TRBD2. V was pared by 3 bases and J by 0 bases, with 12 bases of the junction left unmatched. This CDR3 has 18 amino acids. The germline V gene encodes CDR1 SGHRS and CDR2 YFSETQ. CDR3 nucleotides: TGCGCCAGCAGCTCCGGGACTACTTATGACGGCTCCTACAATGAGCAGTTCTTC. Translated, it gives CASSSGTTYDGSYNEQFF.